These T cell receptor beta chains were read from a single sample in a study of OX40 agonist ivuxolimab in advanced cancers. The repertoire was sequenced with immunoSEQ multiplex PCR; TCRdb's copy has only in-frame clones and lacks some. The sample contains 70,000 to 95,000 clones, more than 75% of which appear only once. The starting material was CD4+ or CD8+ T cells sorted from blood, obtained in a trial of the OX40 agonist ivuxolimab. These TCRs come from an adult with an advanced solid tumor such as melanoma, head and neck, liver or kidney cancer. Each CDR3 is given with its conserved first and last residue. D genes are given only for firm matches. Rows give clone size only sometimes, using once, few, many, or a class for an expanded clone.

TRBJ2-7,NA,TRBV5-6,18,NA,TGTGCCAGCAGCTTGGCCCGGTTTCTCCAGGGTACCCCCTACGAGCAGTACTTC,CASSLARFLQGTPYEQYF
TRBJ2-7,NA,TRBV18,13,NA,TGTGCCAGCTCACAAGCAGAAGGCTACGAGCAGTACTTC,CASSQAEGYEQYF
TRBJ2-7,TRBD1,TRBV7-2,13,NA,TGTGCCAGCAGCCGTACAGGGGCCTACGAGCAGTACTTC,CASSRTGAYEQYF
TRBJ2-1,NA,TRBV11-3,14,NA,TGTGCCAGCAGCTTAGGGCTATCCTACAATGAGCAGTTCTTC,CASSLGLSYNEQFF
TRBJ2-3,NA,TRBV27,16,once,TGTGCCAGCAGGGTCGACAGGACCGCTAACACAGATACGCAGTATTTT,CASRVDRTANTDTQYF
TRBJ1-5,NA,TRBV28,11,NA,TGTGCCAGCAGTTTATCGTTTCCCCAGCATTTT,CASSLSFPQHF
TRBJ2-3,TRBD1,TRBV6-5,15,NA,TGTGCCAGCAGTCCACAGGGGGCTGAGACAGATACGCAGTATTTT,CASSPQGAETDTQYF
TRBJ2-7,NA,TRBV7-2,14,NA,TGTGCCAGCAGCCCAGTGGCCCGCTCCTACGAGCAGTACTTC,CASSPVARSYEQYF
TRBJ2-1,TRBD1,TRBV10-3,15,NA,TGTGCCATCAGTGCGGGACAGGGGAAGACTGATGAGCAGTTCTTC,CAISAGQGKTDEQFF
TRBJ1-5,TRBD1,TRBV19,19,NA,TGTGCCAGTAGTAGTACCGGGACAGGGGGCCTATATAGCAATCAGCCCCAGCATTTT,CASSSTGTGGLYSNQPQHF
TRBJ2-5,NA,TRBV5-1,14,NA,TGCGCCAGCAGCTTGGGTCCCGGTGGGGAGACCCAGTACTTC,CASSLGPGGETQYF
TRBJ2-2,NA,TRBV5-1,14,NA,TGCGCCAGCCTCCAAATGGCTGATACCGGGGAGCTGTTTTTT,CASLQMADTGELFF
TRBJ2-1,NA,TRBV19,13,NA,TGTGCCAGTAGCGTGGGAGACTACAATGAGCAGTTCTTC,CASSVGDYNEQFF
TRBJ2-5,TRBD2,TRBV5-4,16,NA,TGTGCCAGCAGCGTTCCGGGCCTAGCGGGGGAAGAGACCCAGTACTTC,CASSVPGLAGEETQYF
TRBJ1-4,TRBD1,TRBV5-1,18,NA,TGCGCCAGCAGCTTGGGGCACCCCGCAGGGGGTATAACGGAAAAACTGTTTTTT,CASSLGHPAGGITEKLFF
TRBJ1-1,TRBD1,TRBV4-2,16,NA,TGTGCCAGCAGCCAAGCCCGCGGACAGGGGGACACTGAAGCTTTCTTT,CASSQARGQGDTEAFF
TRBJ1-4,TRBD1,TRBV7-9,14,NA,TGTGCCAGCAGCACAGGGGGAGGGGGTGAAAAACTGTTTTTT,CASSTGGGGEKLFF
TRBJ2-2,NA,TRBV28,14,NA,TGTGCCAGTTTTGGGAGCCTGAACACCGGGGAGCTGTTTTTT,CASFGSLNTGELFF
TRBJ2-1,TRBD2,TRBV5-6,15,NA,TGTGCCAGCAGCTTGGGCCTAGCGGCCTTCAATGAGCAGTTCTTC,CASSLGLAAFNEQFF
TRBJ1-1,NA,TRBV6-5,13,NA,TGTGCCAGCAAAAGCGTCCTGAACACTGAAGCTTTCTTT,CASKSVLNTEAFF
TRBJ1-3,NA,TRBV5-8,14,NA,TGTGCCAGCGCCGGTGGGGGGCGGATCAACACCATATATTTT,CASAGGGRINTIYF
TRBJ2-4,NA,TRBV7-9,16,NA,TGTGCCAGCAGCATATGGACGGGAGTAGCCAAAAACATTCAGTACTTC,CASSIWTGVAKNIQYF
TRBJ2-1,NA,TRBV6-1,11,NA,TGTGCCAGCAGTGAAGTAGGGCAGCAGTTCTTC,CASSEVGQQFF
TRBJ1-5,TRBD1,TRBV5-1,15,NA,TGCGCCAGCAGCTTGGGGACAGGGGTCTATCAGCCCCAGCATTTT,CASSLGTGVYQPQHF